This T cell receptor (beta chain) was found in a study of blood T cell repertoires in COVID-19. Across the whole study: Sites across the United States, Italy and Spain contributed samples from acute and convalescent COVID-19. From T cells, B-cell-depleted T cells, or PBMCs came the material, which was cDNA or gDNA.

Original processing notes: Scientists estimated how many nucleated cells there were by amplifying reference gene primers. The protocol was immunoSEQ multiplex PCR, while the TCRdb copy is restricted to in-frame clones and leaves out a portion. D and trimming were read from the DNA, whereas the V and J calls and clone size are those reported in that table. Of 170,000 or so clones in the sample, roughly 90% are singletons; the top ten hold around 0.53%. V shed 2 bases, J shed 3 bases, and the junction held 6 bases outside the gene matches. Germline V gene lookup returns CDR1 MNHEY and CDR2 SVGAGI. The length of the CDR3 is 16 residues.

This rearrangement joins TRBV6-5 to TRBJ2-3, with TRBD1 matching 9 bases. Sequenced sample: peripheral blood. The receptor comes from a man aged 50-60 years with acute or convalescent COVID-19. CDR3 nucleotide sequence: TGTGCCAGCAGTTACGGTGGGGACAGGGTGACAGATACGCAGTATTTT. Its translation is CASSYGGDRVTDTQYF.